These 30 T cell receptor beta chains were all obtained from the same sample, sequenced in a study of T cell repertoires in cytomegalovirus infection. TCRdb processed the reads anew with MiXCR; each CDR3 protein has one entry. The sample yields 740,000 or so distinct CDR3 sequences, approximately 40% seen once. Sequencing input: PBMCs. These receptors were obtained from a human donor in good health (CMV status not recorded). Some clones in this sample may be carry-over from other donors' samples.

J is TRBJ2-7 and V is TRBV6-5, with a weak D call TRBD2 (5 bases). V dropped 4 bases and J dropped 6 bases, with 10 bases sitting between them. The CDR3 contains 12 residues. Germline-derived CDR1 and CDR2 are MNHEY and SVGAGI. This CDR3 is CASSSQAGEQYF. DNA for the CDR3: TGTGCCAGCAGTTCTCAGGCGGGCGAGCAGTACTTC.

This clonotype was seen only a few times. The rearrangement joins TRBV20-1 to TRBJ1-1; D possibly corresponds to TRBD1 (6 bases). This CDR3 has 14 residues. Germline loops: CDR1 DFQATT, CDR2 SNEGSKA (reference sequence). Trimming left V 5 bases short and J 0 bases short, with 13 bases between. CDR3 in amino acids: CSAPTGTMNTEAFF. The DNA for the CDR3 is TGCAGTGCTCCGACAGGAACAATGAACACTGAAGCTTTCTTT.

Only a few counts were recorded for this clonotype. This chain's CDR3 is CASSIPGQSTDTQYF. The CDR3 bases are TGTGCCAGCAGCATACCGGGACAGAGCACAGATACGCAGTATTTT. V usage is TRBV6-1 and J usage is TRBJ2-3; 7 positions match TRBD1. Trimming removed 6 bases from V and 0 bases from J; junction bases left unmatched: 6. Per germline, CDR1 MNHNS and CDR2 SASEGT. CDR3 length equals 15 residues.

The sample holds many counts of this clonotype. This sequence joins TRBV28 and TRBJ1-5; D is unresolved. In germline, CDR1 is MDHEN, CDR2 SYDVKM. The V end lost 6 bases, the J end lost 2 bases, and 8 bases lay between the germline ends. The length of the CDR3 is 13 residues. This chain's CDR3 is CASRPAGNQPQHF. CDR3 sequence (DNA): TGTGCCAGCAGGCCAGCCGGCAATCAGCCCCAGCATTTT.

This clonotype has more than one count but fewer than ten. The gene calls are TRBV4-1 and TRBJ2-3, with D possibly being TRBD1 or TRBD2 (5 bases each). Trimming removed 4 bases from V and 1 base from J, with 18 bases in between. The germline gives CDR1 MGHRA, CDR2 YSYEKL. The CDR3 is 17 amino acids. The DNA of the CDR3 is TGCGCCAGCAGCCGAGGCCGGGGCAGGCTTGGCACAGATACGCAGTATTTT. This codes for CASSRGRGRLGTDTQYF.

This clonotype was detected ten times or more. The rearrangement links TRBV7-2 to TRBJ2-1; TRBD2 aligns across 8 bases. The ends lost 5 bases at V and 0 bases at J; junction bases unmatched: 6. This CDR3 has 16 residues. The germline gives CDR1 SGHTA, CDR2 FQGNSA. CDR3 sequence reads: CASSTSGGPSYNEQFF. The DNA for the CDR3 is TGTGCCAGCAGCACGTCGGGAGGGCCCTCCTACAATGAGCAGTTCTTC.

The chain's CDR3 is CATRTSGGAYEQFF. Here the CDR3 DNA reads TGTGCCACCAGAACGAGCGGGGGGGCATATGAGCAGTTCTTC. The J gene is TRBJ2-1, the V gene TRBV15; 10 nucleotides agree with TRBD2. Trimming at V came to 6 bases and at J to 8 bases, leaving 7 bases not matched to a gene. CDR1 and CDR2 (germline): LNHNV, YYDKDF (reference sequence). This CDR3 is built from 14 residues.

This clonotype was observed a few times. The V gene is TRBV7-2, the J gene TRBJ2-7; D not resolved. With 2 bases removed from V and 6 bases from J, the gap between germline ends came to 11 bases. The CDR3 is 13 residues long. Germline CDR1 reads SGHTA; CDR2 reads FQGNSA. The CDR3 sequence: CASSLTPEREQYF. The CDR3 coding sequence is TGTGCCAGCAGCTTAACACCTGAGCGCGAGCAGTACTTC.

V usage is TRBV27 and J usage is TRBJ1-6, with TRBD1 matching 9 bases. Germline CDR1 is MNHEY and CDR2 is SMNVEV (reference sequence). The CDR3 extends over 14 amino acids. Trimming cost V 2 bases and J 9 bases; bases outside gene matches: 2. CDR3: CASSLETGGSPLHF. DNA for the CDR3: TGTGCCAGCAGTTTAGAGACAGGGGGTTCACCCCTCCACTTT.

The table lists this clonotype with a few counts. The rearrangement links TRBV27 to TRBJ2-7; no clear D gene. Trimming pared 5 bases from V and 4 bases from J, leaving 9 bases between. The CDR3 consists of 12 residues. Germline CDR1 reads MNHEY; CDR2 reads SMNVEV (reference sequence). The CDR3 region is CASSGIVYEQYF. DNA for the CDR3: TGTGCCAGCAGTGGTATCGTATACGAGCAGTACTTC.

This sequence joins TRBV6-1 and TRBJ1-1; D unclear. Germline V CDR1 and CDR2: MNHNS, SASEGT. V gave up 5 bases and J gave up 4 bases, with 14 bases separating them. The CDR3 totals 14 residues. The CDR3 DNA sequence: TGTGCCAGCAGTCGACGGTCGACGGGCACTGAAGCTTTCTTT. Translated, it gives CASSRRSTGTEAFF.

This clonotype was observed at least ten times. The rearrangement joins TRBV7-2 to TRBJ2-7; D remains unclear. Germline V CDR1 and CDR2: SGHTA, FQGNSA. V was trimmed by 2 bases and J by 3 bases, leaving 8 bases between them. CDR3 length: 13 residues. The DNA for the CDR3 is TGTGCCAGCAGCTTACACGGAGACTACGAGCAGTACTTC. Encoded protein: CASSLHGDYEQYF.

Only one count was recorded for this clonotype. The V and J genes are TRBV28 and TRBJ1-5; D is unclear. CDR1 MDHEN and CDR2 SYDVKM come from the germline V gene. V was clipped by 2 bases and J by 6 bases, with 14 bases between them. CDR3 length equals 15 residues. This CDR3 is CASSLLPEAAQPQHF. The CDR3, as DNA: TGTGCCAGCAGTTTACTCCCAGAGGCAGCTCAGCCCCAGCATTTT.

The chain has TRBV5-1 and TRBJ2-7; 7 positions agree with TRBD2. This CDR3 spans 15 amino acids. Trimming removed 2 bases from V and 0 bases from J; junction bases left unmatched: 5. The germline gives CDR1 SGHRS, CDR2 YFSETQ. The CDR3 spells CASSFWEGLSYEQYF. The DNA of the CDR3 is TGCGCCAGCAGCTTCTGGGAGGGTCTCTCCTACGAGCAGTACTTC.

This clonotype was counted a few times. The gene calls are TRBV20-1 and TRBJ2-3, with 10 bases identical to TRBD2. The CDR3 has 16 residues. Germline CDR1 reads DFQATT; CDR2 reads SNEGSKA (reference sequence). The V gene end was trimmed by 5 bases and the J gene end by 0 bases; junction bases not matched to a gene: 8. The CDR3 protein is CSAQRGLAVSTDTQYF. CDR3 nucleotides: TGCAGTGCTCAACGCGGACTAGCGGTTAGCACAGATACGCAGTATTTT.

A few counts support this clonotype. The chain recombines TRBV20-1 with TRBJ1-5, with D perhaps TRBD1 (6 bases). Trimming stripped 5 bases from V and 6 bases from J, with 20 bases between. The CDR3 contains 15 residues. Germline V lookup: CDR1 DFQATT, CDR2 SNEGSKA (reference sequence). The CDR3 coding sequence is TGCAGTGCTGCAATACAGGGTGGGGGTAGTCAGCCCCAGCATTTT. Its protein product is CSAAIQGGGSQPQHF.

CDR3 protein: CAWRLFRRGTSYEQYF. As DNA, the CDR3 is TGTGCCTGGAGACTCTTCCGTAGGGGGACTTCCTACGAGCAGTACTTC. The chain joins TRBV30 to TRBJ2-7; either TRBD1 or TRBD2 may fit D (6 bases each). Trimming took off 3 bases at V and 1 base at J, with 19 bases between the two ends. The CDR3 has 16 residues. Germline V gene lookup returns CDR1 GTSNPN and CDR2 SVGIG (reference sequence).

The chain couples TRBV7-2 to TRBJ1-1; D is ambiguous. Germline CDR1 reads SGHTA; CDR2 reads FQGNSA. The CDR3 length is 11 residues. Deletions cut 7 bases from V and 8 bases from J, with 11 bases between. CDR3 nucleotide sequence: TGTGCCAGCACCCTGAAGACCGAAGCTTTCTTT. This gives the protein CASTLKTEAFF.

This clonotype was counted only a few times. This chain joins TRBV29-1 and TRBJ1-2; 7 positions match TRBD1. V was pared by 6 bases and J by 2 bases, with 9 bases of the junction left unmatched. This CDR3 has 14 residues. Germline V gene lookup returns CDR1 SQVTM and CDR2 ANQGSEA. CDR3 nucleotide sequence: TGCAGCGTCAGGTCGGGACAGATCAACTATGGCTACACCTTC. It codes for CSVRSGQINYGYTF.

This clonotype was recorded many times. The V and J genes are TRBV7-2 and TRBJ2-5, with D possibly matching TRBD2 (5 bases). The tail of the sequence fits TRBJ2-3 better, so the J call may be wrong. CDR1 and CDR2 (germline): SGHTA, FQGNSA. The CDR3 is 11 residues long. In DNA form, the CDR3 reads TGTGCCAGCAGCTTGGCGGGTACGCAGTATTTT. Protein product: CASSLAGTQYF.

V and J are TRBV20-1 and TRBJ2-1; possibly TRBD2 for D (7 bases). Germline CDR1 is DFQATT and CDR2 is SNEGSKA (reference sequence). The CDR3 extends over 16 amino acids. V dropped 5 bases and J dropped 0 bases, with 17 bases sitting between them. CDR3 residues: CSAGRGGPSSYNEQFF. CDR3 sequence (DNA): TGCAGTGCTGGACGCGGGGGCCCGTCCTCCTACAATGAGCAGTTCTTC.

There are a few counts of this clonotype. The chain joins TRBV6-5 to TRBJ2-5, with 7 bases identical to TRBD2. The CDR3 sequence is 13 residues long. Germline values: CDR1 MNHEY, CDR2 SVGAGI. Trimming cost V 2 bases and J 8 bases; bases outside gene matches: 5. This CDR3 is CASSYREERTQYF. The CDR3 DNA reads as TGTGCCAGCAGTTACCGGGAGGAGAGAACCCAGTACTTC.

This clonotype was observed a single time. The J gene is TRBJ2-1, the V gene TRBV11-2; perhaps D is TRBD1 or TRBD2 (6 bases each). This CDR3 contains 15 residues. CDR1 SGHAT and CDR2 FQNNGV come from the germline V gene. V was pared by 2 bases and J by 8 bases, with 16 bases between. The CDR3 region has the DNA TGTGCCAGCAGCTTAAAGGGGGGTGCGTTCGATGAGCAGTTCTTC. Residues: CASSLKGGAFDEQFF.

This clonotype was recorded at least ten times. This rearrangement joins TRBV25-1 to TRBJ2-5, with unresolved D. CDR3 length: 17 residues. Germline-derived CDR1 and CDR2 are MGHDK and SYGVNS. The V and J ends lost 1 base and 0 bases respectively, with 15 bases between them. The CDR3 coding sequence is TGTGCCAGCAGTGAATCGGCCCGAGACTGGCACCAAGAGACCCAGTACTTC. Protein: CASSESARDWHQETQYF. Full variable domain (outside the CDR3, taken from reference TRBV25-1 and TRBJ2-5): EADIYQTPRYLVIGTGKKITLECSQTMGHDKMYWYQQDPGMELHLIHYSYGVNSTEKGDLSSESTVSRIRTEHFPLTLESARPSHTSQYLCASSESARDWHQETQYFGPGTRLLVL.

This clonotype was detected a few times. This sequence joins TRBV3-1 and TRBJ2-2; no clear D gene. This CDR3 has 15 amino acids. The germline gives CDR1 LGHDT, CDR2 YNNKEL (reference sequence). V was cut by 4 bases and J by 7 bases, with 16 bases left in between. In nucleotides, the CDR3 is TGTGCCAGCAGCCTCGCAAGACTCGTCGACGGGGAGCTGTTTTTT. This sequence encodes CASSLARLVDGELFF.

This clonotype was recorded a few times. The chain links TRBV2 to TRBJ1-5; 8 nucleotides match TRBD1. CDR3 size: 16 residues. Germline loops: CDR1 SNHLY, CDR2 FYNNEI. The V gene end was trimmed by 4 bases and the J gene end by 0 bases; junction bases not matched to a gene: 5. The CDR3 coding sequence is TGTGCCAGCAGTGGTACAGGGGGATATAGCAATCAGCCCCAGCATTTT. Its translation is CASSGTGGYSNQPQHF.

This clonotype was detected only once. One base away lies a much larger clone, so this may be a sequencing read error. This rearrangement joins TRBV7-2 to TRBJ1-2; D possibly corresponds to TRBD1 (6 bases). This CDR3 comprises 15 residues. CDR1 is SGHTA and CDR2 is FQGNSA in the germline V gene. V was clipped by 1 base and J by 4 bases, with 13 bases between them. The CDR3 nucleotides read TGTGCCAGCAGCTTAGAATGGACAGTGGTCTATGGCTACACCTTC. It codes for CASSLEWTVVYGYTF.

The chain uses TRBV12-3 or TRBV12-4 and TRBJ1-1; D is ambiguous. Trimming cost V 2 bases and J 4 bases, with 11 bases left between them. The CDR3 is 14 residues long. The CDR3 DNA reads TGTGCCAGCAGTTTAAAGGGAATCGGCACTGAAGCTTTCTTT. Protein sequence: CASSLKGIGTEAFF.

The CDR3 coding sequence is TGTGCCAGCAGTTTCCAAAGGTCCGGCGGGGAGCTGTTTTTT. It yields the protein CASSFQRSGGELFF. The chain carries TRBV28 and TRBJ2-2; D call uncertain. The germline V gene has CDR1 MDHEN and CDR2 SYDVKM. The length of the CDR3 is 14 residues. The V end was cut by 3 bases, the J end by 7 bases, with 12 bases between.

The CDR3 reads CASVKQGSGLHEQFF. CDR3 DNA sequence: TGTGCCAGCGTCAAACAGGGAAGCGGGTTGCATGAGCAGTTCTTC. The chain is built from TRBV2 and TRBJ2-1; D possibly matches TRBD1 or TRBD2 (6 bases each). Germline V gene sequence: CDR1 SNHLY, CDR2 FYNNEI. The CDR3 is 15 residues long. V lost 8 bases and J 8 bases, leaving 22 bases between the germline ends.